These T cell receptor beta chains were read from a single sample in a study of CD8 T cells in Susac syndrome. MiXCR was run by TCRdb on the immunoSEQ multiplex PCR reads, yielding one entry per CDR3 protein. The profile covers tens of thousands of distinct CDR3 sequences, with roughly 90% appearing a single time and 0.5% to 0.6% taken by the ten largest. The sample taken for sequencing was CD8+ T cells from PBMCs. Every receptor here comes from a human donor with multiple sclerosis. The CDR3 runs from the conserved cysteine through the conserved F or W. The D gene is left open where the match is weak. The size of a clone is reported for some rows only, either as once, few or many, or as a class for expanded clones.

D,J,V,size,CDR3,DNA
NA,TRBJ1-2,TRBV7-9,medium-sized,CASSSGDYGYTF,TGTGCCAGCAGCTCGGGGGATTATGGCTACACCTTC
NA,TRBJ2-7,TRBV7-8,NA,CASSPLVYEQYF,TGTGCCAGCAGCCCACTAGTTTACGAGCAGTACTTC
TRBD2,TRBJ2-1,TRBV7-8,once,CASSSGGNEQFF,TGTGCCAGCAGCTCGGGGGGCAATGAGCAGTTCTTC
TRBD2,TRBJ2-1,TRBV24-1,NA,CATSDLAGGQNEQFF,TGTGCCACCAGTGATTTGGCGGGGGGGCAGAATGAGCAGTTCTTC
TRBD1,TRBJ2-5,TRBV6-4,NA,CARDRTGWKEETQYF,TGTGCCAGAGACCGGACAGGGTGGAAAGAAGAGACCCAGTACTTC
TRBD1,TRBJ1-1,TRBV13,NA,CASSRQGMNTEVFF,TGTGCCAGCAGTAGACAGGGAATGAACACTGAAGTTTTCTTT
NA,TRBJ2-5,TRBV25-1,NA,CASSEAVGGQETQYF,TGTGCCAGCAGTGAAGCCGTTGGGGGCCAAGAGACCCAGTACTTC
NA,TRBJ2-1,TRBV30,NA,CAWSVAASSYNEQFF,TGTGCCTGGAGTGTAGCGGCAAGCTCTTACAATGAGCAGTTCTTC
NA,TRBJ2-2,TRBV25-1,NA,CASSEYGGPGTSYTGELFF,TGTGCCAGCAGTGAATATGGGGGCCCCGGGACATCTTACACCGGGGAGCTGTTTTTT
NA,TRBJ1-2,TRBV7-2,NA,CASSLGDFYYGYTF,TGTGCCAGCAGCTTAGGGGACTTCTACTATGGCTACACCTTC
TRBD2,TRBJ2-3,TRBV10-3,NA,CAIGGQGGDTDTQYF,TGTGCCATCGGCGGGCAGGGAGGGGACACAGATACGCAGTATTTT
TRBD1,TRBJ1-5,TRBV2,NA,CASSGDRGGWLQPQHF,TGTGCCAGCAGTGGGGACAGGGGGGGATGGTTACAGCCCCAGCATTTT
NA,TRBJ2-3,TRBV27,NA,CASSLSGGMTDTQYF,TGTGCCAGCAGTTTGTCAGGCGGGATGACAGATACGCAGTATTTT
NA,TRBJ2-1,TRBV5-1,NA,CASSIRQDSYNEQFF,TGCGCCAGCAGCATTCGACAGGACTCCTACAATGAGCAGTTCTTC
NA,TRBJ2-7,TRBV5-6,NA,CASSLELTPYEQYF,TGTGCCAGCAGCTTGGAACTTACACCCTACGAGCAGTACTTC
NA,TRBJ2-5,TRBV13,NA,CASSPRGMGETQYF,TGTGCCAGCAGCCCAAGGGGGATGGGGGAGACCCAGTACTTC
NA,TRBJ2-1,TRBV9,once,CASSVVATEQFF,TGTGCCAGCAGCGTAGTAGCCACTGAGCAGTTCTTC
TRBD2,TRBJ2-3,TRBV15,NA,CATSREVGLAGMDTQYF,TGTGCCACCAGCAGAGAGGTGGGACTAGCGGGTATGGATACGCAGTATTTT
NA,TRBJ1-5,TRBV19,NA,CATKIGGQPQHF,TGTGCCACCAAAATTGGGGGTCAGCCCCAGCATTTT
NA,TRBJ2-3,TRBV9,NA,CASSPWGVTDTQYF,TGTGCCAGCAGCCCCTGGGGAGTAACAGATACGCAGTATTTT
NA,TRBJ1-6,TRBV2,NA,CASTRDRLSSYNSPLHF,TGTGCCAGCACAAGGGACCGATTGAGCTCCTATAATTCACCCCTCCACTTT
TRBD2,TRBJ2-7,TRBV5-6,NA,CASSSGGGYEQYF,TGTGCCAGCAGCTCCGGGGGGGGCTACGAGCAGTACTTC
NA,TRBJ2-5,TRBV28,NA,CASSPQTVWETQYF,TGTGCCAGCAGTCCTCAGACAGTGTGGGAGACCCAGTACTTC
NA,TRBJ1-5,TRBV15,NA,CATSSVEVTLGAKQPQHF,TGTGCCACCAGCAGCGTAGAGGTAACCCTAGGGGCGAAACAGCCCCAGCATTTT
TRBD1,TRBJ1-1,TRBV6-2/TRBV6-3,once,CASSIILGARQGSNTEAFF,TGTGCCAGCAGCATAATCTTGGGAGCAAGACAGGGGTCGAACACTGAAGCTTTCTTT
TRBD2,TRBJ2-3,TRBV7-2,NA,CASSSGLAGGTDTQYF,TGTGCCAGCAGCTCGGGACTAGCGGGAGGCACAGATACGCAGTATTTT
TRBD2,TRBJ2-3,TRBV28,once,CASSPWLRVLAVTLRDTQYF,TGTGCCAGCAGTCCCTGGCTTAGAGTACTAGCGGTAACCCTGCGGGATACGCAGTATTTT
NA,TRBJ2-2,TRBV4-1,NA,CASSHLGLRPANTGELFF,TGCGCCAGCAGCCACCTGGGGTTGCGTCCCGCGAACACCGGGGAGCTGTTTTTT
NA,TRBJ2-1,TRBV12-3/TRBV12-4,NA,CASSRTVSYNEQFF,TGTGCCAGCAGTCGAACAGTCTCCTACAATGAGCAGTTCTTC
NA,TRBJ1-2,TRBV29-1,once,CSVEGGSDYGYTF,TGCAGCGTTGAAGGGGGATCGGACTATGGCTACACCTTC
NA,TRBJ1-1,TRBV7-9,once,CASNGQSTEAFF,TGTGCCAGCAATGGACAGAGCACTGAAGCTTTCTTT
NA,TRBJ2-7,TRBV10-3,NA,CAISDSVSGEQYF,TGTGCCATCAGTGATAGCGTTTCGGGAGAGCAGTACTTC
NA,TRBJ2-5,TRBV11-1,NA,CASSLVQGYQETQYF,TGTGCCAGCAGTCTAGTCCAGGGATACCAAGAGACCCAGTACTTC
NA,TRBJ2-2,TRBV9,NA,CASSDNTGELFF,TGTGCCAGCAGCGATAACACCGGGGAGCTGTTTTTT
NA,TRBJ1-1,TRBV20-1,NA,CSAGGYTEAFF,TGCAGTGCTGGGGGGTACACTGAAGCTTTCTTT
NA,TRBJ2-2,TRBV13,NA,CASSLPLQGGELFF,TGTGCCAGCAGCTTACCCCTTCAAGGCGGGGAGCTGTTTTTT
TRBD1,TRBJ1-1,TRBV6-1,NA,CASSPGQGVVRTEAFF,TGTGCCAGCAGTCCGGGACAGGGGGTGGTTCGCACTGAAGCTTTCTTT
TRBD1,TRBJ2-3,TRBV11-2,NA,CASSGTGDRGTDTQYF,TGTGCCAGCAGCGGTACCGGGGACAGGGGTACAGATACGCAGTATTTT
NA,TRBJ2-4,TRBV27,NA,CASSGLDQNIQYF,TGTGCCAGCAGTGGGCTGGACCAAAACATTCAGTACTTC
NA,TRBJ2-2,TRBV24-1,NA,CATSVGYTGELFF,TGTGCCACATCAGTGGGGTATACCGGGGAGCTGTTTTTT
NA,TRBJ1-2,TRBV6-2/TRBV6-3,NA,CASTHTLTGYDGYTF,TGTGCCAGCACTCATACCCTCACAGGGTATGACGGCTACACCTTC
NA,TRBJ2-4,TRBV5-5,NA,CASSLAERTDIQYF,TGTGCCAGCAGCTTGGCCGAAAGAACGGACATTCAGTACTTC
NA,TRBJ2-7,TRBV5-1,few,CASSLDRETYEQYF,TGCGCCAGCAGCTTGGACAGGGAGACTTACGAGCAGTACTTC
NA,TRBJ1-5,TRBV28,NA,CAGGDNQPQHF,TGTGCCGGGGGTGATAATCAGCCCCAGCATTTT
NA,TRBJ2-1,TRBV27,NA,CASSFTEETEQFF,TGTGCCAGCAGTTTTACGGAGGAAACTGAGCAGTTCTTC
TRBD1,TRBJ2-5,TRBV2,NA,CASSPGQIQETQYF,TGTGCCAGCAGTCCGGGACAGATTCAAGAGACCCAGTACTTC
NA,TRBJ1-1,TRBV3-1,NA,CASSQEWRGTEAFF,TGTGCCAGCAGCCAAGAGTGGCGCGGGACTGAAGCTTTCTTT
TRBD2,TRBJ2-7,TRBV2,NA,CASSEGTSFYYEQYF,TGTGCCAGCTCCGAGGGGACTAGCTTTTACTACGAGCAGTACTTC
TRBD1,TRBJ1-3,TRBV5-1,NA,CASSVDRGRGNTIYF,TGCGCCAGCAGCGTCGACAGGGGACGTGGAAACACCATATATTTT
TRBD2,TRBJ2-5,TRBV6-1,NA,CASSELAGGQETQYF,TGTGCCAGCAGTGAACTAGCGGGGGGGCAAGAGACCCAGTACTTC